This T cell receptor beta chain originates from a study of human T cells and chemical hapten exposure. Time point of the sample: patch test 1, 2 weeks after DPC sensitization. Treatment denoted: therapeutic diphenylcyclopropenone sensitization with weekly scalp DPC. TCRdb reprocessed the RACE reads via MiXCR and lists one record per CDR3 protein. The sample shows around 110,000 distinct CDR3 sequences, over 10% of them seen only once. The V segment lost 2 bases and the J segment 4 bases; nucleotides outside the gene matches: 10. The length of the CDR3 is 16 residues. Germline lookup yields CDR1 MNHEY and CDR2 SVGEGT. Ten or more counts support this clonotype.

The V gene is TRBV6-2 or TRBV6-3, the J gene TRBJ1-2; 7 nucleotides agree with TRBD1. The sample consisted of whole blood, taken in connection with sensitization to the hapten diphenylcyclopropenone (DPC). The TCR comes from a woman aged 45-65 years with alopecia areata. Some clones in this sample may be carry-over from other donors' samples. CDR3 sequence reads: CASSYAVTGASYGYTF. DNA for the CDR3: TGTGCCAGCAGTTACGCCGTTACAGGGGCCTCCTATGGCTACACCTTC.